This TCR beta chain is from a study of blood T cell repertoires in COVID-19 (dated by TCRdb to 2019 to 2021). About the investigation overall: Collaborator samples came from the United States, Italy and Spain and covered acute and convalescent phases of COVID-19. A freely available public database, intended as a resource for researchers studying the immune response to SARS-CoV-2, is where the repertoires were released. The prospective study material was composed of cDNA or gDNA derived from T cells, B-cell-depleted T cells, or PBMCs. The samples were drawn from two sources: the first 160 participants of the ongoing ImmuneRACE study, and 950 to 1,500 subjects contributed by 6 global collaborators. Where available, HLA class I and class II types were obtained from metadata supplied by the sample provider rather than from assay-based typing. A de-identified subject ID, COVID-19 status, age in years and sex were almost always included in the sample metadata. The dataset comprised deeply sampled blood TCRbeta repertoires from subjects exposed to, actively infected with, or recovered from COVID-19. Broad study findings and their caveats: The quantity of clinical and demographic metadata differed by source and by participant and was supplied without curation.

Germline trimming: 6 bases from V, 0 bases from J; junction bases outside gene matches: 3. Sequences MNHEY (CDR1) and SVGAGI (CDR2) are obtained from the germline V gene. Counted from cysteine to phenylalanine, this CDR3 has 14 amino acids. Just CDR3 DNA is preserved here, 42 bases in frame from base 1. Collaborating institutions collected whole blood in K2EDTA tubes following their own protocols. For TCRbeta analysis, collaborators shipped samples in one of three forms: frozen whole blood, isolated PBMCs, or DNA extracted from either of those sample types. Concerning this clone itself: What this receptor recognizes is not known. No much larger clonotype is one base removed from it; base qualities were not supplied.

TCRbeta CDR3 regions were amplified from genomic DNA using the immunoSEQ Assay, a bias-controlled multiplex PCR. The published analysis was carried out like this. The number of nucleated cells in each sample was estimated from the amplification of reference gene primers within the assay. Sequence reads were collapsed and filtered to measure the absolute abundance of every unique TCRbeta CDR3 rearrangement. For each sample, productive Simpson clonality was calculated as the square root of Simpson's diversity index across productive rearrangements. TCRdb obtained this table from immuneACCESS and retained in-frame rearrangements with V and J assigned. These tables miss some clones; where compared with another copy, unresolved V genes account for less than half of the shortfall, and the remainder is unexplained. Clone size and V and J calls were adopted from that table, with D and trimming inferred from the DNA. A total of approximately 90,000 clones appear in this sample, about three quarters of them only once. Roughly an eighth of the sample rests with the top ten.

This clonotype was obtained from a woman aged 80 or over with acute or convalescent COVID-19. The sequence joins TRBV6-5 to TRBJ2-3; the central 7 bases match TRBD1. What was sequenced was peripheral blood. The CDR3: CASRLQGSTDTQYF. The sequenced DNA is TGTGCCAGCAGACTACAGGGGAGCACAGATACGCAGTATTTT.